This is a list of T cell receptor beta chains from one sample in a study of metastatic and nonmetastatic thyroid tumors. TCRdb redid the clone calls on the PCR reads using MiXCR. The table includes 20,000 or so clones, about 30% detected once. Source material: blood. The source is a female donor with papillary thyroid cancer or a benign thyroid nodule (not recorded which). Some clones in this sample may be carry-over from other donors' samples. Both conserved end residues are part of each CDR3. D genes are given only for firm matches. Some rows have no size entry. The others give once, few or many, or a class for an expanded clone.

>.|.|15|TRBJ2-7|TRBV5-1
CASRPGTGYTYEQYF
TGCGCCAGCAGACCGGGGACTGGTTATACCTACGAGCAGTACTTC
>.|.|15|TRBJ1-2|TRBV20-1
CSAGGAGGANYGYTF
TGCAGTGCTGGAGGGGCGGGAGGGGCTAACTATGGCTACACCTTC
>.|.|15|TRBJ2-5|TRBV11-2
CASSLRTAGAETQYF
TGTGCCAGCAGCCTCAGGACCGCCGGGGCGGAGACCCAGTACTTC
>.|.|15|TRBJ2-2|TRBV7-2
CASSLDGSLGGELFF
TGTGCCAGCAGCTTAGACGGGAGTCTAGGGGGGGAGCTGTTTTTT
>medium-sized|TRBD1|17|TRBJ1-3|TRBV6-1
CASSPRGRQGAGNTIYF
TGTGCCAGCAGCCCTCGGGGAAGGCAGGGGGCTGGAAACACCATATATTTT
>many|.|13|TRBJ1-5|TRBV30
CAWNQGSGQPQHF
TGTGCCTGGAATCAGGGGAGCGGTCAGCCCCAGCATTTT
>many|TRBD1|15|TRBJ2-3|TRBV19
CASRSGQGSTDTQYF
TGTGCCAGTAGATCAGGACAGGGGTCCACAGATACGCAGTATTTT
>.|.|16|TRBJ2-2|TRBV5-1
CASSLATGRGTGELFF
TGCGCCAGCAGCTTGGCCACGGGGCGGGGCACCGGGGAGCTGTTTTTT
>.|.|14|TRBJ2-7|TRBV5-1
CASSLVSTSYEQYF
TGCGCCAGCAGCTTGGTCTCTACATCCTACGAGCAGTACTTC
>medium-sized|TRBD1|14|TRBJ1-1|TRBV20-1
CSARLGQGNTEAFF
TGCAGTGCTAGATTGGGACAGGGGAACACTGAAGCTTTCTTT
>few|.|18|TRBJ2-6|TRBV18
CASSSTSDRNGGANVLTF
TGTGCCAGCTCATCTACCTCTGACAGGAACGGTGGGGCCAACGTCCTGACTTTC
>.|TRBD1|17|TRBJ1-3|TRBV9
CASSEGDSRFSGNTIYF
TGTGCCAGCAGCGAGGGGGACAGCAGATTCTCTGGAAACACCATATATTTT
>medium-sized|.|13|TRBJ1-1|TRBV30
CAWSQVEDTEAFF
TGTGCCTGGAGTCAGGTGGAGGACACTGAAGCTTTCTTT
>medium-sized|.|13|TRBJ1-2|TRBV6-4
CASSDSYQGSYTF
TGTGCCAGCAGTGACTCTTACCAGGGAAGCTACACCTTC
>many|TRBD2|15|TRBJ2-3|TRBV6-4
CASSDGTSGTDTQYF
TGTGCCAGCAGTGACGGGACTAGCGGTACAGATACGCAGTATTTT
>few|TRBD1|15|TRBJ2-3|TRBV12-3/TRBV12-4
CASTRQGAITDTQYF
TGTGCCAGCACCAGACAGGGGGCGATCACAGATACGCAGTATTTT
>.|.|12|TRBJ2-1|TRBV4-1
CASSQDRQTQFF
TGCGCCAGCAGCCAAGATCGGCAGACACAGTTCTTC
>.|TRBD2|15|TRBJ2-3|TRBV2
CASSDGLAGADTQYF
TGTGCCAGCAGTGATGGGCTAGCGGGAGCAGATACGCAGTATTTT
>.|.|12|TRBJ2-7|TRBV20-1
CSAGERPYEQYF
TGCAGTGCTGGGGAAAGGCCCTACGAGCAGTACTTC
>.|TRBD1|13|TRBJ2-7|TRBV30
CAWRGQGAYEQYF
TGTGCCTGGAGGGGACAGGGTGCCTACGAGCAGTACTTC
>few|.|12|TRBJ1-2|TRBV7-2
CASSPPPRGYTF
TGTGCCAGCAGCCCACCCCCCCGGGGCTACACCTTC
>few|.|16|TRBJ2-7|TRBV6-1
CASRAVTGPLMHEQYF
TGTGCCAGCAGGGCCGTTACGGGACCCCTAATGCACGAGCAGTACTTC
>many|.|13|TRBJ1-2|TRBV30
CAWTLAQGFGYTF
TGTGCCTGGACGTTAGCGCAGGGGTTTGGCTACACCTTC
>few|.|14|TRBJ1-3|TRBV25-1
CASSSLSSGNTIYF
TGTGCTAGCAGTTCCCTGAGCTCTGGAAACACCATATATTTT